What follows are 30 T cell receptor beta chains derived from one specimen sequenced in a study of T-cell reconstitution after alpha-beta-depleted transplantation in children. During its preparation, the TCRbeta library received unique molecular identifiers. TCRdb re-called the PCR reads with MiXCR, one entry per CDR3 protein. This sample has around 64,000 distinct CDR3 sequences, with approximately 11% found just once. The specimen was PBMCs, collected before TCRalphabeta/CD19-depleted stem cell transplant. The receptor set was obtained from a boy between 10 and 17 years old with acute myeloid leukemia, due to receive a stem cell transplant.

There are many counts of this clonotype. The chain recombines TRBV5-4 with TRBJ2-4; 7 bases align to TRBD2. J gave up 4 bases and V 3 bases, and 7 bases lay outside the gene matches. The germline V gene has CDR1 SGHNT and CDR2 YYREEE (reference sequence). The CDR3 sequence is 15 residues long. The CDR3 reads CASSSAGLGKNIQYF. DNA for the CDR3: TGTGCCAGCAGCTCAGCGGGGCTAGGGAAAAACATTCAGTACTTC. Full variable domain (missing parts from reference TRBV5-4 and TRBJ2-4): ETGVTQSPTHLIKTRGQQVTLRCSSQSGHNTVSWYQQALGQGPQFIFQYYREEENGRGNFPPRFSGLQFPNYSSELNVNALELDDSALYLCASSSAGLGKNIQYFGAGTRLSVL.

This clonotype was found a few times. This chain joins TRBV7-3 and TRBJ2-5, with D possibly being TRBD2 (6 bases). Germline V gives CDR1 SGHTA, CDR2 FQGTGA. The CDR3 is 15 residues long. Trimming shortened V by 2 bases and J by 1 base, and 11 bases separated the two germline ends. The CDR3 reads CASSLGRGPQETQYF. The CDR3 nucleotides are TGTGCCAGCAGCTTAGGGCGGGGTCCCCAAGAGACCCAGTACTTC.

This clonotype was observed many times. The chain recombines TRBV20-1 with TRBJ2-3, with D tentatively TRBD2 (5 bases). Germline CDR1 is DFQATT and CDR2 is SNEGSKA (reference sequence). The germline V and J ends were trimmed by 5 bases and 0 bases, with 12 bases remaining between them. The length of the CDR3 is 14 residues. The CDR3 loop reads CSARGRPSTDTQYF. DNA for the CDR3: TGCAGTGCTCGAGGGCGACCTAGCACAGATACGCAGTATTTT.

This clonotype occurred many times. The chain links TRBV6-5 to TRBJ2-5; 12 positions agree with TRBD2. The CDR3 extends over 15 amino acids. CDR1 is MNHEY, CDR2 SVGAGI, per germline. V was pared by 5 bases and J by 5 bases, with 6 bases of the junction left unmatched. CDR3 amino acids: CASSPGLAGLETQYF. The CDR3, as DNA: TGTGCCAGCAGTCCGGGACTAGCGGGCCTCGAGACCCAGTACTTC.

This clonotype has just one count. The chain has TRBV7-8 and TRBJ2-1; TRBD2 agrees at 9 bases. CDR3 length: 16 residues. V lost 1 base, J lost 7 bases, and 8 bases stayed unmatched. CDR1 and CDR2 from the germline V gene are SGHVS and FQNEAQ. CDR3 DNA sequence: TGTGCCAGCAGCTTAGATGGGCTAGCGGGGATGAATGAGCAGTTCTTC. The encoded protein is CASSLDGLAGMNEQFF.

V gene TRBV14 combines with J gene TRBJ2-1; D gene ambiguous. V was shortened by 4 bases and J by 2 bases, with 12 bases between the two germline ends. The CDR3 is 15 amino acids. Germline CDR1 and CDR2: SGHDN and FVKESK. The DNA for the CDR3 is TGTGCCAGCAGCCGGGCGGTAGGGCCCTACAATGAGCAGTTCTTC. It yields the protein CASSRAVGPYNEQFF. Filled out from reference TRBV14 and TRBJ2-1, the complete variable domain reads EAGVTQFPSHSVIEKGQTVTLRCDPISGHDNLYWYRRVMGKEIKFLLHFVKESKQDESGMPNNRFLAERTGGTYSTLKVQPAELEDSGVYFCASSRAVGPYNEQFFGPGTRLTVL.

Ten or more counts support this clonotype. The chain carries TRBV28 and TRBJ2-2; 11 bases map to TRBD1. This CDR3 spans 18 amino acids. CDR1 MDHEN and CDR2 SYDVKM come from the germline V gene. Trimming took 3 bases from V and 6 from J; bases not matched to a gene: 12. In DNA, the CDR3 is TGTGCCAGCAGTTTTGACTTGCTGGACAGGGGGCACGCCGGGGAGCTGTTTTTT. This sequence encodes CASSFDLLDRGHAGELFF.

This clonotype was counted ten times or more. The chain has TRBV6-1 and TRBJ2-7; D is unclear. V gave up 7 bases and J gave up 0 bases, with 16 bases separating them. The CDR3 is 15 amino acids. CDR1 is MNHNS, CDR2 SASEGT, per germline. DNA of the CDR3: TGTGCCAGCAAAGCGAGCTACGGAGCCTCCTACGAGCAGTACTTC. As protein: CASKASYGASYEQYF.

This clonotype was seen at least ten times. J is TRBJ2-3 and V is TRBV2, with 9 bases identical to TRBD2. CDR1 is SNHLY and CDR2 is FYNNEI in the germline V gene. Losses at the gene ends were 6 bases for V and 2 bases for J; bases not matched to a gene: 6. This CDR3 has 15 amino acids. CDR3: CASSATSGVTDTQYF. CDR3 coding DNA: TGTGCCAGCAGCGCGACTAGCGGAGTCACAGATACGCAGTATTTT.

This clonotype was counted ten times or more. V usage is TRBV27 and J usage is TRBJ2-2, with 12 bases fitting TRBD2. The germline CDR1 and CDR2 sequences are MNHEY and SMNVEV (reference sequence). J was trimmed by 5 bases and V by 5 bases; bases with no gene match: 3. This CDR3 spans 15 amino acids. As DNA, the CDR3 is TGTGCCAGCAGTGCTGGGACTAGCGGGACCGGGGAGCTGTTTTTT. Protein sequence: CASSAGTSGTGELFF.

In this sample, this clonotype turned up many times. A junction boundary mismatches the germline segment, possibly from a read error. The gene calls are TRBV12-3 or TRBV12-4 and TRBJ1-2; D gene ambiguous. This CDR3 comprises 12 residues. For the CDR3, the DNA is TGTGCCAGCAGTTTAGAGGCCAGCGCCGCGAACTTC. This codes for CASSLEASAANF.

This clonotype appeared many times. This chain joins TRBV3-1 and TRBJ2-7; 8 bases align to TRBD2. The V gene's germline CDR1 is LGHDT and CDR2 YNNKEL (reference sequence). The CDR3 covers 15 residues. V lost 4 bases to trimming and J lost 4 bases; unmatched junction nucleotides: 9. CDR3 bases: TGTGCCAGCAGCCTGCTCGGTAGCGGGATTTACGAGCAGTACTTC. This codes for CASSLLGSGIYEQYF.

This clonotype appeared many times. The rearrangement joins TRBV20-1 to TRBJ2-7; D may correspond to TRBD1 or TRBD2 (5 bases each). The CDR3 runs to 14 residues. Trimming stripped 5 bases from V and 0 bases from J, with 14 bases between. Per the germline V gene, CDR1 is DFQATT and CDR2 is SNEGSKA (reference sequence). This chain's CDR3 is CSAVGTSYSYEQYF. The CDR3 region has the DNA TGCAGTGCTGTCGGGACCTCGTACTCCTACGAGCAGTACTTC.

Many counts were recorded for this clonotype. The rearrangement uses TRBV18 and TRBJ1-1; 12 bases are shared with TRBD1. The trim removed 1 base at V and 8 bases at J, leaving 2 bases unmatched. This CDR3 contains 14 residues. The germline CDR1 and CDR2 sequences are KGHSH and LQKENI. This chain's CDR3 is CASSPQGTGGEAFF. As DNA, the CDR3 is TGTGCCAGCTCACCACAGGGGACAGGGGGCGAAGCTTTCTTT.

This clonotype has ten or more counts. This chain connects TRBV12-3 or TRBV12-4 to TRBJ2-1; 10 bases agree with TRBD2. The CDR3 spans 15 residues. The junction had 5 bases not matched to a gene; V was cut back by 3 bases and J by 6 bases. CDR3 coding DNA: TGTGCCAGCAGTTTTACCAGCGGGGGGGGCAATGAGCAGTTCTTC. Its translation: CASSFTSGGGNEQFF.

This clonotype came up many times. The chain has TRBV5-1 and TRBJ1-6; D remains ambiguous. Germline V lookup: CDR1 SGHRS, CDR2 YFSETQ. Trimming took 0 bases from V and 8 from J, leaving 12 bases between them. This CDR3 is 15 amino acids long. CDR3 in amino acids: CASSLAKEGYSPLHF. CDR3 DNA sequence: TGCGCCAGCAGCTTGGCCAAGGAGGGATATTCACCCCTCCACTTT.

In its sample, this clonotype was seen many times. The V gene is TRBV24-1, the J gene TRBJ2-5, with D perhaps matching TRBD2 (5 bases). This CDR3 comprises 13 residues. Germline V lookup: CDR1 KGHDR, CDR2 SFDVKD. V lost 9 bases and J lost 4, with 14 bases in between. In nucleotides, the CDR3 is TGTGCCACCTCGGGCCGAGGGCGAGAGACCCAGTACTTC. This codes for CATSGRGRETQYF.

This clonotype was counted many times. The chain employs TRBV12-3 or TRBV12-4 and TRBJ1-2; the D is unclear. The CDR3 length is 11 residues. Trimming removed 6 bases at V and 5 bases at J, with 7 bases between. CDR3 bases: TGTGCCAGCAGAACAGTATATGGCTACACCTTC. Residues: CASRTVYGYTF.

This clonotype was seen ten or more times. The chain combines TRBV3-1 with TRBJ2-3; D remains unclear. The CDR3 has 13 amino acids. CDR1 is LGHDT and CDR2 is YNNKEL in the germline V gene (reference sequence). With 2 bases removed from V and 7 bases from J, the gap between germline ends came to 10 bases. The CDR3 DNA reads TGTGCCAGCAGCCAAAGGGATCCCAATACGCAGTATTTT. This gives the protein CASSQRDPNTQYF.

This clonotype appeared a few times. The gene calls are TRBV10-1 and TRBJ2-1; maybe TRBD2 (6 bases). Germline assignment: CDR1 WNHNN and CDR2 SYGVQD (reference sequence). The CDR3 sequence is 16 residues long. Trimming took 2 bases from V and 4 from J, leaving 15 bases between them. The CDR3 nucleotides read TGCGCCAGCAGTGAGCTGCCAGCGGGTAATTACAATGAGCAGTTCTTC. It specifies CASSELPAGNYNEQFF.

V usage is TRBV7-2 and J usage is TRBJ2-1, with 11 bases fitting TRBD2. The CDR3 is 13 residues long. The germline gives CDR1 SGHTA, CDR2 FQGNSA. Trimming removed 4 bases from V and 9 bases from J; junction bases left unmatched: 2. DNA for the CDR3: TGTGCCAGCAGCTCGGGACTAGCGGCTGAGCAGTTCTTC. This encodes CASSSGLAAEQFF.

This clonotype was counted ten times or more. The rearrangement links TRBV24-1 to TRBJ2-2; 7 nucleotides align to TRBD1. Germline CDR1 KGHDR, CDR2 SFDVKD. The CDR3 is 13 amino acids. The junction had 3 bases not matched to a gene; V was cut back by 7 bases and J by 5 bases. The CDR3 sequence: CATSQGVTGELFF. The CDR3 DNA reads as TGTGCCACCAGCCAGGGGGTTACCGGGGAGCTGTTTTTT.

With respect to this clonotype: Being one base from a much bigger clone, this may be a read error. The rearrangement links TRBV27 to TRBJ1-1; D is uncertain. From germline, CDR1 is MNHEY and CDR2 SMNVEV (reference sequence). The CDR3 has 16 residues. Here the CDR3 DNA reads TGTGACAGCAGTTTATTCCCCGGCCGGGTGAACACTGAAGCTTTCTTT. This codes for CDSSLFPGRVNTEAFF.

This clonotype was seen many times. V and J are TRBV12-3 or TRBV12-4 and TRBJ1-2; D might be TRBD1 (6 bases). With 5 bases removed from V and 5 bases from J, the gap between germline ends came to 12 bases. The CDR3 spans 13 residues. Written as DNA, the CDR3 is TGTGCCAGCAGTACCGAGGGGGGGTATGGCTACACCTTC. This sequence encodes CASSTEGGYGYTF.

This clonotype was seen at least ten times. The CDR3 spells CASSLEVTNSPLHF. The CDR3 coding sequence is TGTGCCAGCAGCTTGGAAGTGACTAATTCACCCCTCCACTTT. J is TRBJ1-6 and V is TRBV5-5; D not resolved. The germline V gene encodes CDR1 SGHKS and CDR2 YYEKEE (reference sequence). V was trimmed by 0 bases and J by 6 bases, leaving 7 bases between them. CDR3 length: 14 amino acids.

This clonotype was seen at least ten times. J is TRBJ1-1 and V is TRBV5-1; D gene uncertain. Deletions cut 3 bases from V and 5 bases from J, with 14 bases between. The CDR3 extends over 14 amino acids. CDR1 and CDR2 from the germline V gene are SGHRS and YFSETQ. CDR3 bases: TGCGCCAGCAGCTACGACGGCGTGGGGACTGAAGCTTTCTTT. Its protein is CASSYDGVGTEAFF.

This clonotype was counted many times. V is TRBV7-2 and J is TRBJ2-7, with D tentatively TRBD2 (5 bases). Looked up from germline, CDR1 is SGHTA and CDR2 is FQGNSA. This CDR3 comprises 14 residues. V dropped 5 bases and J dropped 2 bases, with 13 bases sitting between them. This CDR3 reads CASSPGRRTYEQYF. The CDR3 bases are TGTGCCAGCAGCCCTGGACGGAGGACCTACGAGCAGTACTTC.

The sample holds many counts of this clonotype. The V gene is TRBV20-1, the J gene TRBJ2-5, with 8 bases fitting TRBD1. The germline gives CDR1 DFQATT, CDR2 SNEGSKA (reference sequence). The CDR3 spans 14 residues. V shed 0 bases and J 5 bases; nucleotides not matched to a gene: 5. The CDR3 spells CSARDHRTGETQYF. Here the CDR3 DNA reads TGCAGTGCTAGAGATCATAGGACAGGGGAGACCCAGTACTTC.

The rearrangement links TRBV11-2 to TRBJ2-6, with TRBD2 as a possible D gene (5 bases). This CDR3 contains 16 residues. The germline V and J ends were trimmed by 5 bases and 3 bases, with 14 bases remaining between them. Germline CDR1 SGHAT, CDR2 FQNNGV. The CDR3 nucleotides are TGTGCCAGCAGCCTTGAGGGTCTAGATGGGGCCAACGTCCTGACTTTC. It yields the protein CASSLEGLDGANVLTF.

This clonotype has ten or more counts. The chain carries TRBV6-1 and TRBJ1-4, with D unresolved. The germline V gene has CDR1 MNHNS and CDR2 SASEGT. V lost 3 bases and J 0 bases, leaving 8 bases between the germline ends. The CDR3 extends over 15 amino acids. CDR3 DNA sequence: TGTGCCAGCAGTGAGGCCTTTGCAACTAATGAAAAACTGTTTTTT. It yields the protein CASSEAFATNEKLFF.